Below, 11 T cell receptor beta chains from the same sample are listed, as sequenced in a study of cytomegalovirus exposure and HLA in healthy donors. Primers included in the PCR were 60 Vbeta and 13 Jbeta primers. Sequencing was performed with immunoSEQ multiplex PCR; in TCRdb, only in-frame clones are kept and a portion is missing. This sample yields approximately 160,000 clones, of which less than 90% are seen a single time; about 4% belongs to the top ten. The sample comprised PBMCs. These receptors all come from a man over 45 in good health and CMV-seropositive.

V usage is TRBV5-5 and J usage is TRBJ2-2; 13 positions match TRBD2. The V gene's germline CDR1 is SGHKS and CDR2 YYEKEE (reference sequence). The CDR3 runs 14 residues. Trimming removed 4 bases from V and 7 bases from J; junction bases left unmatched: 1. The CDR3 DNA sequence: TGTGCCAGCAGCAGGACTAGCGGGAGCGGGGAGCTGTTTTTT. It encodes CASSRTSGSGELFF.

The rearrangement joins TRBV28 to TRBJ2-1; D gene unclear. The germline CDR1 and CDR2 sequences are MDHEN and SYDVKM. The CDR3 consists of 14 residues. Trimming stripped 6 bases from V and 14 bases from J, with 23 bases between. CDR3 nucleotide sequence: TGTGCCAGCAGACCCCGCTCCCTGGCTCGGGTCAAGTTCTTC. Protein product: CASRPRSLARVKFF.

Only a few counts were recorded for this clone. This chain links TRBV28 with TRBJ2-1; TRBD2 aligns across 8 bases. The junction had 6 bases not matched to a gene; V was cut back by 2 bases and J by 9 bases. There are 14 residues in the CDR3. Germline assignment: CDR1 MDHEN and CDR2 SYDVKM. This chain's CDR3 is CASSLQRESTEQFF. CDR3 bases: TGTGCCAGCAGTTTACAGCGGGAGAGTACTGAGCAGTTCTTC.

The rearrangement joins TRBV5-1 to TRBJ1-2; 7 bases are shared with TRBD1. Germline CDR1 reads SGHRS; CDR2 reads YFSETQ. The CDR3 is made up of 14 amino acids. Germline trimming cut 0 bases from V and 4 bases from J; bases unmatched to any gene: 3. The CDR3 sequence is CASSLGTGVYGYTF. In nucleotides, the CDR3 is TGCGCCAGCAGCTTGGGGACAGGTGTCTATGGCTACACCTTC.

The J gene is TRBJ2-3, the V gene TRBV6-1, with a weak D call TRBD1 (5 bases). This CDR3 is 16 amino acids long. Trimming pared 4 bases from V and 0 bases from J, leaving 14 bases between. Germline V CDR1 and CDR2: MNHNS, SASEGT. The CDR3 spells CASSVTQDRSTDTQYF. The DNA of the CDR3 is TGTGCCAGCAGTGTCACACAAGACAGAAGCACAGATACGCAGTATTTT.

The CDR3, as DNA: TGTGCCAGTAGTAAGGTTGCGGGAGGGAGCTACGAGCAGTACTTC. It yields the protein CASSKVAGGSYEQYF. The rearrangement joins TRBV19 to TRBJ2-7; 9 bases agree with TRBD2. The V gene's germline CDR1 is LNHDA and CDR2 SQIVND (reference sequence). The J segment lost 3 bases and the V segment lost 4 bases, leaving 7 bases of the junction unmatched. The CDR3 is 15 amino acids.

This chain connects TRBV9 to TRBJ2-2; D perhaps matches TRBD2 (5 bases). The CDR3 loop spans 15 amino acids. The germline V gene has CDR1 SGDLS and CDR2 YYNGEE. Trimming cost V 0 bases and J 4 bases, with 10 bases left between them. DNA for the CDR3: TGTGCCAGCAGCGTAGGGCCGGACTTCACCGGGGAGCTGTTTTTT. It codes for CASSVGPDFTGELFF.

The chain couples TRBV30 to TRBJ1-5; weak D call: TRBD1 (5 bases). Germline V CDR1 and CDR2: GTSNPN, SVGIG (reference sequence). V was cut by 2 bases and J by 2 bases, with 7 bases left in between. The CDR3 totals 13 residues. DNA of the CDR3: TGTGCCTGGAGTCAGGGTGGCAATCAGCCCCAGCATTTT. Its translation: CAWSQGGNQPQHF.

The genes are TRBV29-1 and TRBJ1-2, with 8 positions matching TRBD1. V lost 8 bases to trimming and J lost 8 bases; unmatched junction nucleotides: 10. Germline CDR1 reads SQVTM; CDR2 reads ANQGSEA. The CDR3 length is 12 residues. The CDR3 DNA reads TGCAGCATAGCAGGGGGCGTCGGGGGCTACACCTTC. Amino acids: CSIAGGVGGYTF. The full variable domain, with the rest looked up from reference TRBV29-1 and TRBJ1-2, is SAVISQKPSRDICQRGTSLTIQCQVDSQVTMMFWYRQQPGQSLTLIATANQGSEATYESGFVIDKFPISRPNLTFSTLTVSNMSPEDSSIYLCSIAGGVGGYTFGSGTRLTVV.

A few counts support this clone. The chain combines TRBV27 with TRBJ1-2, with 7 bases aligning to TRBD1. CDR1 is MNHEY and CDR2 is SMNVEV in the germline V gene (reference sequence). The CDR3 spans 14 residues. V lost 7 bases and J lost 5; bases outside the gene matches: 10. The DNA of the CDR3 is TGTGCCAGCAAGGTGGGCTTCAGGGGGTATGGCTACACCTTC. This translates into CASKVGFRGYGYTF.

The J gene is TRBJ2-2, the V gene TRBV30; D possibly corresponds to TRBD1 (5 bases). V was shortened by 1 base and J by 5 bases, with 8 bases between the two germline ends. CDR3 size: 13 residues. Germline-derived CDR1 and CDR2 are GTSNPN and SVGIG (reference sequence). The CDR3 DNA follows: TGTGCCTGGAGTGAGGACATAACCGGGGAGCTGTTTTTT. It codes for CAWSEDITGELFF.